This T cell receptor (beta chain) was sequenced during a study of radiation and T cells in renal cell carcinoma. Points on this clone: The antigen is not known.

Treatment reported: treatment-naive control, cytoreductive nephrectomy. Control tumor donors were several females and more than ten males, median age approximately 58 years. Germline CDR1 is MNHEY and CDR2 is SMNVEV (reference sequence). V was pared by 7 bases and J by 5 bases, with 21 bases between. This CDR3 contains 16 residues. Study observations and caveats: Irradiated tumors held more dominant CDR3 motifs than control tumors. In nephrectomy-only tumors, top 100 clonotypes averaged around 40%, versus around 50% irradiated.

Here immunoSEQ multiplex PCR was the method, and the copy in TCRdb shows in-frame clones only, minus some. Here the sample spans about 10,000 clones, around 60% being singletons. The receptor comes from a man aged 35 to 55 with renal cell carcinoma. This specimen consisted of tumor tissue, obtained from a patient whose treatment was nephrectomy without radiotherapy. The rearrangement links TRBV27 to TRBJ2-1, with D possibly being TRBD2 (7 bases). The CDR3 sequence is CASNRAGGLSHNEQFF. In DNA, the CDR3 is TGTGCCAGCAATCGGGCCGGGGGGCTTTCCCACAATGAGCAGTTCTTC.